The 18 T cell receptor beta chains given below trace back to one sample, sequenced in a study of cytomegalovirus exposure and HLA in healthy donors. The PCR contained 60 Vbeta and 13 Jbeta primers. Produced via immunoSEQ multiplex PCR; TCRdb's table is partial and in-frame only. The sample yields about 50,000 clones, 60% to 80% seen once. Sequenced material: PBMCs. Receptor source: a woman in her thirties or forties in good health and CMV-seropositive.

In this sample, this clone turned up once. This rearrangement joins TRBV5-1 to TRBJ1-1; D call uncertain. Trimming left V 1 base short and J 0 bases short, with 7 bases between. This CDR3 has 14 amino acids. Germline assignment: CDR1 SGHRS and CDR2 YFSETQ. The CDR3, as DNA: TGCGCCAGCAGCTTGAGTGCGGTGAACACTGAAGCTTTCTTT. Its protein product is CASSLSAVNTEAFF.

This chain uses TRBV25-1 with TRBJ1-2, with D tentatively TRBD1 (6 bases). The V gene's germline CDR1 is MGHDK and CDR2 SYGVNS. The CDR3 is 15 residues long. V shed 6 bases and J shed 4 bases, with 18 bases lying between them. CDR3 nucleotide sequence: TGTGCCAGCAGCTCACAGGGAAGTACTCTCTATGGCTACACCTTC. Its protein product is CASSSQGSTLYGYTF.

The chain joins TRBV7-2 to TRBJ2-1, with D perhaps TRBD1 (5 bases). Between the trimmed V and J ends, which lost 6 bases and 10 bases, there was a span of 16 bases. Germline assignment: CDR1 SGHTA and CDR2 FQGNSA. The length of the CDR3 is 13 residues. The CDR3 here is CASRAMGRYEQFF. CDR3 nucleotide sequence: TGTGCCAGCAGGGCAATGGGGCGGTACGAGCAGTTCTTC.

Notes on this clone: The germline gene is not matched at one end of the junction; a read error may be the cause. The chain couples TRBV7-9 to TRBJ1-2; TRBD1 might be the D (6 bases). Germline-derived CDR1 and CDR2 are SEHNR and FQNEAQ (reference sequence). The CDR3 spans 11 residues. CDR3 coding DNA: TGTGCCAGCAGCTCGATGGGGGCCCAAGCCTTC. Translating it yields CASSSMGAQAF.

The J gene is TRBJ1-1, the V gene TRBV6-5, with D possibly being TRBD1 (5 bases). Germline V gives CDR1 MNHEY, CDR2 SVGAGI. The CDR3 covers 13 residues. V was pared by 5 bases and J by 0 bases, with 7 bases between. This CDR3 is CASSVTVNTEAFF. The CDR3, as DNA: TGTGCCAGCAGTGTGACAGTGAACACTGAAGCTTTCTTT.

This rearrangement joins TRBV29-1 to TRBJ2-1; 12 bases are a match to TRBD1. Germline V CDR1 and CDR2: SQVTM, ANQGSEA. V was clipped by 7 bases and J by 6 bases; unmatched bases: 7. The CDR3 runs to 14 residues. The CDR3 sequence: CSAERDRGPNEQFF. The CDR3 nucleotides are TGCAGCGCCGAGCGGGACAGGGGGCCCAATGAGCAGTTCTTC.

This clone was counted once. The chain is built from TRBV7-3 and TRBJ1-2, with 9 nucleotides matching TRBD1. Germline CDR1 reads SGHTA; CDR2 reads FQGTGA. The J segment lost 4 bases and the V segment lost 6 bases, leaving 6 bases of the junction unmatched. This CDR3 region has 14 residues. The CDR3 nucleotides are TGTGCCAGCAGTCAAACAGGGGGCGGCTATGGCTACACCTTC. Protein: CASSQTGGGYGYTF.

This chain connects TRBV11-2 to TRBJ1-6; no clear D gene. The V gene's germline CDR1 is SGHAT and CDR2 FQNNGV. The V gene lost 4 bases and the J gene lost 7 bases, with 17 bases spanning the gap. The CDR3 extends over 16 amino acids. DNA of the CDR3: TGTGCCAGCAGCTCTCCCCCGGGTCTGATCAATTCACCCCTCCACTTT. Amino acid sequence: CASSSPPGLINSPLHF.

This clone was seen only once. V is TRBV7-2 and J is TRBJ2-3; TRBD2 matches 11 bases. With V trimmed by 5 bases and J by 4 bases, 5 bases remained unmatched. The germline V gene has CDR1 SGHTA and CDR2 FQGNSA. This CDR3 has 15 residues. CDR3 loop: CASSRSGGAPDTQYF. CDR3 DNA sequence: TGTGCCAGCAGCCGTAGCGGGGGGGCCCCAGATACGCAGTATTTT. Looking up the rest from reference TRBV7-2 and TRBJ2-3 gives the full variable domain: GAGVSQSPSNKVTEKGKDVELRCDPISGHTALYWYRQSLGQGLEFLIYFQGNSAPDKSGLPSDRFSAERTGGSVSTLTIQRTQQEDSAVYLCASSRSGGAPDTQYFGPGTRLTVL.

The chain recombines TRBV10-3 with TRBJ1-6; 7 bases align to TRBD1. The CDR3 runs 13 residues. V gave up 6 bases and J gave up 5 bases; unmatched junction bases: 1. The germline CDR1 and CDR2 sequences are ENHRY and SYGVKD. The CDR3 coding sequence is TGTGCCATCAGGCAGGGGGATAATTCACCCCTCCACTTT. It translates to CAIRQGDNSPLHF.

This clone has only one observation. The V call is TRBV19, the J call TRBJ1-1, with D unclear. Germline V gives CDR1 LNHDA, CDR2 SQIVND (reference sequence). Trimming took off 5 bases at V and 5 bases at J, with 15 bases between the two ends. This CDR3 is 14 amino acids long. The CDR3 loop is CASSWNGGRTEAFF. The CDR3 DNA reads TGTGCCAGTAGTTGGAACGGCGGAAGGACTGAAGCTTTCTTT.

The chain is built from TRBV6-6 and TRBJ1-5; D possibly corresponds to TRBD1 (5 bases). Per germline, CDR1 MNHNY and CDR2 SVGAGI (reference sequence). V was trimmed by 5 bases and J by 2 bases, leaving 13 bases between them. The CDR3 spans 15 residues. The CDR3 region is CASSPRGGGNQPQHF. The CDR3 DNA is TGTGCCAGCAGTCCCCGTGGAGGGGGCAATCAGCCCCAGCATTTT.

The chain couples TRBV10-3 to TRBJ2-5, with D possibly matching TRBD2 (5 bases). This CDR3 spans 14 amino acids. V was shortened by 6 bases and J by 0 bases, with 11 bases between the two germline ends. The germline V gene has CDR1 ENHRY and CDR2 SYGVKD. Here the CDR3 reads CAIRRAEYQETQYF. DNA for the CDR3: TGTGCCATCAGGAGAGCGGAGTACCAAGAGACCCAGTACTTC.

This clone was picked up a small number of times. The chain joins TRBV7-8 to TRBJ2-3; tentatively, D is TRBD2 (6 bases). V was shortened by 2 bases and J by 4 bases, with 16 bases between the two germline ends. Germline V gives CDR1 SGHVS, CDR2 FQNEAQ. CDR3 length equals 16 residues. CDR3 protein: CASSLIRLAIADTQYF. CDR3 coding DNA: TGTGCCAGCAGCTTAATCCGGCTAGCGATTGCAGATACGCAGTATTTT.

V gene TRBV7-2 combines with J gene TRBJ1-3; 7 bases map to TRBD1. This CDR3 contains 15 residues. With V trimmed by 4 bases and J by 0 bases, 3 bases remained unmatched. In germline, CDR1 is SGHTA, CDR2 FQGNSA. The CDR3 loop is CASSSRDSSGNTIYF. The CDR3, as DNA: TGTGCCAGCAGCTCCCGGGACAGCTCTGGAAACACCATATATTTT.

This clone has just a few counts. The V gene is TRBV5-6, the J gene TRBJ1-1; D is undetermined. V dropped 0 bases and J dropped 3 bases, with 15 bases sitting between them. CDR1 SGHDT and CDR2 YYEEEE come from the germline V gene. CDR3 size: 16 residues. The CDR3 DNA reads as TGTGCCAGCAGCTTGGAGAGACGGGGATCGGACACTGAAGCTTTCTTT. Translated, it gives CASSLERRGSDTEAFF.

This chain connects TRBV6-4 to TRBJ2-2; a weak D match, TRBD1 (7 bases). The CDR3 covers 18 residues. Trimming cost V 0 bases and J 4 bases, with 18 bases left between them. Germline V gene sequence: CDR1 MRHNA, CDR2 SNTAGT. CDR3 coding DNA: TGTGCCAGCAGTGACTCGTACAGGGGAGGTGTGGGCACCGGGGAGCTGTTTTTT. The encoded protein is CASSDSYRGGVGTGELFF.

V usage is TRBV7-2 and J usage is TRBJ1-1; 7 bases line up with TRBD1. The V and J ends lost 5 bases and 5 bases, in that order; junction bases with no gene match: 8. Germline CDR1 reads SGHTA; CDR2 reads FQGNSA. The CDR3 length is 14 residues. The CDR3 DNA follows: TGTGCCAGCAGCCCTTCGACAGGGCATACTGAAGCTTTCTTT. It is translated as CASSPSTGHTEAFF.